Below are 15 T cell receptor beta chains sequenced from a single sample in a study of blood T cells in healthy people across ages. Together with a sample-barcoded 5' primer, a J-beta primer mix was included in a second PCR lasting roughly 6 to 12 cycles. TCRdb re-called the 5' RACE reads through MiXCR, storing one row per CDR3 protein. Among more than 800,000 distinct CDR3 sequences listed, around 28% were seen once. Sample: blood. Every receptor here comes from an elderly woman in good health.

The chain recombines TRBV6-2 or TRBV6-3 with TRBJ2-5; D gene uncertain. The CDR3 consists of 13 residues. Trimming shortened V by 0 bases and J by 4 bases, and 6 bases separated the two germline ends. Germline V lookup: CDR1 MNHEY, CDR2 SVGEGT. CDR3 coding DNA: TGTGCCAGCAGTTACTCGAAACTAGAGACCCAGTACTTC. Its protein product is CASSYSKLETQYF.

This clonotype has only a few counts. V usage is TRBV7-2 and J usage is TRBJ2-7; 7 bases are a match to TRBD1. Germline CDR1 and CDR2: SGHTA and FQGNSA. Trimming cost V 6 bases and J 3 bases; bases outside gene matches: 8. This CDR3 has 14 residues. CDR3 DNA sequence: TGTGCCAGCAGTACAGGGGCAGGAAGCTACGAGCAGTACTTC. This sequence encodes CASSTGAGSYEQYF.

The chain has TRBV20-1 and TRBJ1-1; D ambiguous. In germline, CDR1 is DFQATT, CDR2 SNEGSKA (reference sequence). Trimming cost V 0 bases and J 1 base, with 9 bases left between them. The CDR3 contains 14 residues. The CDR3 bases are TGCAGTGCTAGAGATCAGGCAGGGAACACTGAAGCTTTCTTT. Protein sequence: CSARDQAGNTEAFF.

This rearrangement joins TRBV11-3 to TRBJ2-5; tentative D call: TRBD1 (5 bases). This CDR3 region has 13 residues. CDR1 SGHNT and CDR2 YENEEA come from the germline V gene. V gave up 4 bases and J gave up 6 bases, with 12 bases separating them. The CDR3 is CASSSTGVQTQYF. CDR3 nucleotides: TGTGCCAGCAGCTCTACAGGCGTACAGACCCAGTACTTC.

This clonotype was seen ten or more times. The chain joins TRBV18 to TRBJ2-3, with 8 bases identical to TRBD2. With 3 bases clipped from V and 2 bases from J, the junction kept 13 bases outside the gene matches. CDR1 is KGHSH and CDR2 is LQKENI in the germline V gene. This CDR3 contains 18 residues. CDR3 amino acids: CASSPLPQLAGPTDTQYF. As DNA, the CDR3 is TGTGCCAGCTCACCGTTACCCCAGTTAGCGGGGCCCACAGATACGCAGTATTTT.

The CDR3 coding sequence is TGTGCCAGCAGCTTGGAGGGTACAGGGTTTTATGGCTACACCTTC. This encodes CASSLEGTGFYGYTF. The J gene is TRBJ1-2, the V gene TRBV5-5; perhaps TRBD1 as D (6 bases). Germline CDR1 SGHKS, CDR2 YYEKEE (reference sequence). The CDR3 length is 15 residues. V was cut by 0 bases and J by 5 bases, with 14 bases left in between.

About this clonotype: This clone may be a read error of a much larger clone one base away. The CDR3 DNA follows: TGTGCCAGCAGCTTAGACGGGTTTAAAGAGACCCAGTACTTC. It yields the protein CASSLDGFKETQYF. This chain joins TRBV7-8 and TRBJ2-7; no clear D. TRBJ2-5 matches the DNA end more closely, so the J call is doubtful. Looked up from germline, CDR1 is SGHVS and CDR2 is FQNEAQ. The CDR3 has 14 residues.

A remark on this clonotype: This clone may be a read error of a much larger clone one base away. The V gene is TRBV5-5, the J gene TRBJ2-7; tentative D call: TRBD2 (5 bases). V was trimmed by 3 bases and J by 0 bases, leaving 10 bases between them. The V gene's germline CDR1 is SGHKS and CDR2 YYEKEE (reference sequence). This CDR3 is 14 amino acids long. The CDR3 loop reads CASSWASISYEQYF. The CDR3 DNA reads as TGTGCCAGCAGCTGGGCTAGCATCTCCTACGAGCAGTACTTC. Full variable domain (remainder filled in from reference TRBV5-5 and TRBJ2-7): DAGVTQSPTHLIKTRGQQVTLRCSPISGHKSVSWYQQVLGQGPQFIFQYYEKEERGRGNFPDRFSARQFPNYSSELNVNALLLGDSALYLCASSWASISYEQYFGPGTRLTVT.

As regards this clonotype: This sequence may be a read error, since a much larger clone differs from it by one base. The chain is built from TRBV4-2 and TRBJ1-5; weak D call: TRBD1 (5 bases). CDR1 and CDR2 (germline): LGHNA, YNFKEQ. The ends were cut back, 4 bases at V and 7 bases at J, with 23 bases in the middle. CDR3 length: 17 amino acids. CDR3 in amino acids: CASSREFGTQGHQPQHF. The CDR3 region has the DNA TGTGCCAGCAGCCGGGAATTCGGGACTCAGGGCCACCAGCCCCAGCATTTT.

Concerning this clonotype: A much larger clone differs from this one at a single base, so this may be a read error. This chain uses TRBV6-1 with TRBJ1-1, with D unclear. CDR1 is MNHNS, CDR2 SASEGT, per germline. The CDR3 has 15 residues. The CDR3 sequence: CASGEGRTMNTEAFF. The CDR3 nucleotides are TGTGCCAGCGGTGAAGGGCGGACCATGAACACTGAAGCTTTCTTT.

To note about this clonotype: A much larger clone differs from this one at a single base, so this may be a read error. In DNA form, the CDR3 reads TGTGCCAGCAGAACCGAGACAGGGGGAACTAAGGGTAGCAATCAGCCCCAGCATTTT. Translation gives CASRTETGGTKGSNQPQHF. The chain has TRBV6-2 or TRBV6-3 and TRBJ1-5; 9 bases are a match to TRBD1. The CDR3 has 19 amino acids. Trimming removed 6 bases from V and 0 bases from J; junction bases left unmatched: 15. Germline-derived CDR1 and CDR2 are MNHEY and SVGEGT.

This clonotype was detected a few times. A much more abundant neighbour one base away suggests this may be a read error. The V gene is TRBV20-1, the J gene TRBJ1-2; D not resolved. The length of the CDR3 is 10 residues. Germline lookup yields CDR1 DFQATT and CDR2 SNEGSKA (reference sequence). The CDR3 here is CGAFHLGYTF. The CDR3 region has the DNA TGCGGTGCTTTTCATTTAGGCTACACCTTC.

This clonotype was detected a few times. The rearrangement joins TRBV5-4 to TRBJ2-5; no definite D call. The V and J ends lost 4 bases and 2 bases respectively, with 12 bases between them. Per the germline V gene, CDR1 is SGHNT and CDR2 is YYREEE (reference sequence). The CDR3 spans 14 residues. The DNA of the CDR3 is TGTGCCAGCAGCGCACGGTGGGGACAAGAGACCCAGTACTTC. Translation: CASSARWGQETQYF. The whole variable domain, remainder taken from reference TRBV5-4 and TRBJ2-5, is ETGVTQSPTHLIKTRGQQVTLRCSSQSGHNTVSWYQQALGQGPQFIFQYYREEENGRGNFPPRFSGLQFPNYSSELNVNALELDDSALYLCASSARWGQETQYFGPGTRLLVL.

This clonotype was detected a few times. This chain joins TRBV9 and TRBJ1-1, with 12 bases fitting TRBD1. V dropped 5 bases and J dropped 1; count of bases not matched to a gene: 3. This CDR3 region has 15 residues. Germline CDR1 is SGDLS and CDR2 is YYNGEE. The CDR3 coding sequence is TGTGCCAGCAGAGAGGGACAGGGGGCGAACACTGAAGCTTTCTTT. This encodes CASREGQGANTEAFF.

V and J are TRBV7-2 and TRBJ2-4; tentative D call: TRBD2 (5 bases). The J call may be in error: the DNA end matches TRBJ2-5 better. Germline CDR1 reads SGHTA; CDR2 reads FQGNSA. The CDR3 length is 13 residues. The CDR3 DNA reads as TGTGCCAGCAATATGTGGCGGGAAGAGACCCAGTACTTC. It specifies CASNMWREETQYF.